This T cell receptor beta chain emerged from a study of T cells in Graves' hyperthyroidism and ophthalmopathy. Study-level points and caveats: The model made its ophthalmopathy prediction, and onset followed a median around 6.5 months later.

Amplification yielded TCR beta CDR3 regions, with RNA transcripts as the source. When the TCR CDR3 underwent first-round RT-PCR, the HTBI primer set was used. TCRdb re-called the multiplex PCR reads with MiXCR, one entry per CDR3 protein. The sample has 400,000 to 550,000 distinct CDR3 sequences, approximately 15% seen once. Trimming stripped 6 bases from V and 3 bases from J, with 7 bases between. CDR3 size: 12 residues. In germline, CDR1 is MNHNS, CDR2 SASEGT. This clonotype was seen at least ten times. Its antigen remains unknown. The gene calls are TRBV6-1 and TRBJ2-3; D gene ambiguous. The receptor's source is a woman aged 18 to 35 with Graves' hyperthyroidism. The sample comprised blood. The DNA of the CDR3 is TGTGCCAGCAGCGATCGTACAGATACGCAGTATTTT. It translates to CASSDRTDTQYF.